Shown below are 20 T cell receptor beta chains from a single sample sequenced in a study of blood T cells in healthy people across ages. A second roughly 6 to 12 cycle PCR used barcoded and J-beta primers. TCRdb called the 5' RACE reads again in MiXCR, with one record for every CDR3 protein. The repertoire includes about 830,000 distinct CDR3 sequences, around 68% of them detected once, and 25% to 35% sits in the top ten. Sequencing was done on a sample of blood. The receptors derive from a man between 25 and 39 years old in good health.

The rearrangement uses TRBV6-2 or TRBV6-3 and TRBJ2-3; TRBD1 or TRBD2 may be the D gene (6 bases each). The V end was cut by 1 base, the J end by 6 bases, with 20 bases between. CDR1 is MNHEY, CDR2 SVGEGT, per germline. The CDR3 loop spans 17 amino acids. The CDR3 region is CASSYFGLRGRLDTQYF. CDR3 coding DNA: TGTGCCAGCAGTTACTTCGGCCTACGGGGGCGGTTGGATACGCAGTATTTT.

This rearrangement joins TRBV20-1 to TRBJ2-1, with 10 bases identical to TRBD2. Germline trimming cut 6 bases from V and 7 bases from J; bases unmatched to any gene: 12. The CDR3 is 15 amino acids. Germline CDR1 is DFQATT and CDR2 is SNEGSKA (reference sequence). In DNA, the CDR3 is TGCAGTGCGGTAGCGGGGGGCCAAGCTTATAATGAGCAGTTCTTC. Translated, it gives CSAVAGGQAYNEQFF.

This clonotype has a count of ten or more. This chain joins TRBV4-3 and TRBJ2-5; D unresolved. Germline loops: CDR1 LGHNA, CDR2 YSLEER. The CDR3 totals 15 residues. V was clipped by 0 bases and J by 2 bases, with 10 bases between them. The CDR3 region is CASSQDIRHQETQYF. The CDR3 DNA sequence: TGCGCCAGCAGCCAAGATATTCGTCATCAAGAGACCCAGTACTTC.

This chain joins TRBV5-1 and TRBJ1-1; 9 nucleotides align to TRBD1. Germline V gene lookup returns CDR1 SGHRS and CDR2 YFSETQ. J was trimmed by 6 bases and V by 4 bases; bases with no gene match: 10. The CDR3 length is 15 residues. CDR3 sequence reads: CASSPQGARGSEAFF. CDR3 DNA sequence: TGCGCCAGCAGCCCACAGGGGGCGCGAGGGTCTGAAGCTTTCTTT. The whole variable domain, filled in from reference TRBV5-1 and TRBJ1-1, reads KAGVTQTPRYLIKTRGQQVTLSCSPISGHRSVSWYQQTPGQGLQFLFEYFSETQRNKGNFPGRFSGRQFSNSRSEMNVSTLELGDSALYLCASSPQGARGSEAFFGQGTRLTVV.

Of note for this clonotype: At one end the junction does not follow the germline gene, possibly because of a read error. This chain uses TRBV5-1 with TRBJ2-1; D remains ambiguous. Germline values: CDR1 SGHRS, CDR2 YFSETQ. The CDR3 covers 15 residues. CDR3 in amino acids: CVSSINRAYIDEQFF. The CDR3 DNA is TGCGTCAGCAGCATAAACCGGGCCTACATCGATGAGCAGTTCTTC.

This chain connects TRBV20-1 to TRBJ1-5, with TRBD1 matching 7 bases. Germline assignment: CDR1 DFQATT and CDR2 SNEGSKA (reference sequence). The length of the CDR3 is 14 residues. V gave up 6 bases and J gave up 4 bases; unmatched junction bases: 9. The CDR3 nucleotides read TGCAGTGCGGCAGACAGGGTGACGAATCAGCCCCAGCATTTT. Its protein is CSAADRVTNQPQHF.

V is TRBV24-1 and J is TRBJ2-4; 9 bases match TRBD1. Matching the DNA end better, TRBJ2-5 makes the J call doubtful. The CDR3 has 16 residues. Per the germline V gene, CDR1 is KGHDR and CDR2 is SFDVKD. CDR3 nucleotide sequence: TGTGCCACCAGTGATTCCTACAGGGGGCGCGGAGAGACCCAGTACTTC. Translating it yields CATSDSYRGRGETQYF.

The V gene is TRBV11-2, the J gene TRBJ2-4; TRBD1 agrees at 8 bases. Germline loops: CDR1 SGHAT, CDR2 FQNNGV. Trimming at V came to 1 base and at J to 13 bases, leaving 9 bases not matched to a gene. CDR3 size: 14 residues. The CDR3 DNA is TGTGCCAGCAGCTTAGTGGCAGGGGGCGAAGAGCAGTACTTC. Translation gives CASSLVAGGEEQYF. Together with reference TRBV11-2 and TRBJ2-4, the CDR3 gives the full variable domain: EAGVAQSPRYKIIEKRQSVAFWCNPISGHATLYWYQQILGQGPKLLIQFQNNGVVDDSQLPKDRFSAERLKGVDSTLKIQPAKLEDSAVYLCASSLVAGGEEQYFGAGTRLSVL.

Comment on this clonotype: A read error may produce the germline difference seen at one junction end. This rearrangement joins TRBV15 to TRBJ2-7; D may match TRBD1 or TRBD2 (6 bases each). The CDR3 is made up of 16 amino acids. Germline V lookup: CDR1 LNHNV, CDR2 YYDKDF (reference sequence). The CDR3 DNA reads as TGTGCCGCCAGCGGAGGGGGTGACAGTGCGTCCTACGAGCAGTACTTC. The encoded protein is CAASGGGDSASYEQYF.

This clonotype was counted a few times. The CDR3 coding sequence is TGTGCCAGCACCCTCGGGATCTACGAGCAGTACTTC. It translates to CASTLGIYEQYF. This sequence joins TRBV12-3 or TRBV12-4 and TRBJ2-7, with TRBD2 as a possible D gene (5 bases). CDR3 length: 12 residues. Trimming shortened V by 7 bases and J by 3 bases, and 10 bases separated the two germline ends.

J is TRBJ1-2 and V is TRBV7-2; 7 nucleotides match TRBD1. CDR3 length: 15 residues. In germline, CDR1 is SGHTA, CDR2 FQGNSA. V shed 6 bases, J shed 7 bases, and the junction held 14 bases outside the gene matches. CDR3 protein: CASSLRTGSKSGYTF. CDR3 DNA sequence: TGTGCCAGCAGTCTTAGGACAGGTTCTAAAAGTGGCTACACCTTC.

A single count supports this clonotype. This chain uses TRBV5-6 with TRBJ1-1; 12 bases are a match to TRBD1. The V and J ends lost 4 bases and 8 bases, in that order; junction bases with no gene match: 9. Germline values: CDR1 SGHDT, CDR2 YYEEEE. This CDR3 comprises 15 residues. This CDR3 reads CASSPGTGGVREAFF. The CDR3 bases are TGTGCCAGCAGCCCCGGGACAGGGGGCGTTCGGGAAGCTTTCTTT.

The chain is built from TRBV5-1 and TRBJ1-2, with D possibly matching TRBD1 (5 bases). The V gene's germline CDR1 is SGHRS and CDR2 YFSETQ. CDR3 length equals 14 residues. The germline V and J ends were trimmed by 0 bases and 8 bases, with 14 bases remaining between them. The CDR3 coding sequence is TGCGCCAGCAGCTTGGAGTCTCAGGGTGTCGGCTACACCTTC. Its protein is CASSLESQGVGYTF.

In its sample, this clonotype was seen a few times. V usage is TRBV25-1 and J usage is TRBJ1-5; 8 nucleotides match TRBD1. Germline V gene lookup returns CDR1 MGHDK and CDR2 SYGVNS. This CDR3 has 16 residues. Trimming took 9 bases from V and 0 from J; bases not matched to a gene: 10. The CDR3 region is CARVPPGQDSNQPQHF. The DNA for the CDR3 is TGTGCCAGGGTCCCCCCGGGACAGGATAGCAATCAGCCCCAGCATTTT.

The CDR3 spells CSARDPSGGQETQYF. The CDR3 nucleotides read TGCAGTGCTAGAGACCCTAGCGGGGGACAAGAGACCCAGTACTTC. The V gene is TRBV20-1, the J gene TRBJ2-5, with TRBD2 matching 10 bases. V was clipped by 0 bases and J by 2 bases; unmatched bases: 3. This CDR3 has 15 residues. The germline V gene has CDR1 DFQATT and CDR2 SNEGSKA (reference sequence).

The chain joins TRBV2 to TRBJ1-4, with D hard to call. V was pared by 8 bases and J by 1 base, with 11 bases between. Germline CDR1 reads SNHLY; CDR2 reads FYNNEI. The length of the CDR3 is 14 residues. CDR3 DNA: TGTGCCAGCCTTAGACCAGTAACTAATGAAAAACTGTTTTTT. It translates to CASLRPVTNEKLFF. The full variable domain, completed using reference TRBV2 and TRBJ1-4, is EPEVTQTPSHQVTQMGQEVILRCVPISNHLYFYWYRQILGQKVEFLVSFYNNEISEKSEIFDDQFSVERPDGSNFTLKIRSTKLEDSAMYFCASLRPVTNEKLFFGSGTQLSVL.

This chain connects TRBV20-1 to TRBJ1-2; D uncertain. Trimming shortened V by 0 bases and J by 7 bases, and 9 bases separated the two germline ends. From germline, CDR1 is DFQATT and CDR2 SNEGSKA (reference sequence). The CDR3 runs to 12 residues. In DNA, the CDR3 is TGCAGTGCTAGAGACACATGGGGTGGCTACACCTTC. Residues: CSARDTWGGYTF.

The rearrangement links TRBV4-2 to TRBJ1-2; no reliable D call. V lost 0 bases to trimming and J lost 4 bases, with 12 bases between them. This CDR3 contains 15 residues. CDR1 and CDR2 (germline): LGHNA, YNFKEQ. The CDR3: CASSQEVSNTYGYTF. The CDR3 nucleotides read TGTGCCAGCAGCCAAGAGGTCAGCAACACCTATGGCTACACCTTC.

The table lists this clonotype with a few counts. The CDR3: CASLGQDKETQYF. CDR3 DNA sequence: TGTGCCAGCCTCGGACAGGACAAAGAGACCCAGTACTTC. V is TRBV12-3 or TRBV12-4 and J is TRBJ2-5; 7 nucleotides agree with TRBD1. This CDR3 has 13 residues. V shed 8 bases and J 3 bases; nucleotides not matched to a gene: 6.

This clonotype was counted only a few times. The chain has TRBV6-6 and TRBJ2-5, with a weak D call TRBD2 (6 bases). Looked up from germline, CDR1 is MNHNY and CDR2 is SVGAGI (reference sequence). There are 17 residues in the CDR3. V was cut by 5 bases and J by 0 bases, with 19 bases left in between. The CDR3 loop is CASSRSIRGVYQETQYF. CDR3 coding DNA: TGTGCCAGCAGTCGGTCTATTCGCGGGGTGTACCAAGAGACCCAGTACTTC.